One and the same sample provided the 8 T cell receptor beta chains below, sequenced in a study of identical twins (dated by TCRdb to 2016 to 2017). Library method: 5' RACE. Sequenced on an Illumina HiSeq 2000. TCRdb cleaned the public reads at Q25 with fastp, built clones with MiXCR and kept in-frame beta chains. Entries are consolidated by CDR3 protein sequence, retaining the most common genes and DNA. The sample contains some 500,000 distinct CDR3 sequences, more than 13% of them found a single time. About 0.53% of the sample rests with the top ten. The data also belong to a second study, concerning yellow fever vaccine responses in identical twins.

Sequenced material: CD4+ T cells sorted from blood. All receptors come from a woman aged 18-29 years in good health.

Only a few counts were recorded for this clonotype. The chain uses TRBV2 and TRBJ1-1; D is unresolved. The ends were cut back, 11 bases at V and 4 bases at J, with 17 bases in the middle. The V gene's germline CDR1 is SNHLY and CDR2 FYNNEI. This CDR3 spans 13 amino acids. The CDR3 nucleotides are TGTGCCGGCAAAATGGGGAAGAGCACTGAAGCTTTCTTT. This encodes CAGKMGKSTEAFF.

In its sample, this clonotype was seen a few times. The rearrangement links TRBV7-9 to TRBJ2-1, with D possibly TRBD2 on 6 matching bases. V was shortened by 5 bases and J by 7 bases, with 15 bases between the two germline ends. Per germline, CDR1 SEHNR and CDR2 FQNEAQ (reference sequence). The CDR3 runs 14 residues. CDR3 sequence: CASSPRGYINEQFF. The CDR3 DNA sequence: TGTGCCAGCAGCCCCCGGGGGTATATTAATGAGCAGTTCTTC. Supplemented by reference TRBV7-9 and TRBJ2-1, the full variable domain reads DTGVSQNPRHKITKRGQNVTFRCDPISEHNRLYWYRQTLGQGPEFLTYFQNEAQLEKSRLLSDRFSAERPKGSFSTLEIQRTEQGDSAMYLCASSPRGYINEQFFGPGTRLTVL.

The chain is built from TRBV5-1 and TRBJ1-1, with 8 nucleotides matching TRBD1. CDR1 is SGHRS and CDR2 is YFSETQ in the germline V gene. This CDR3 comprises 15 residues. After removal of 4 bases from V and 1 base from J, the junction contained 6 bases not matched to a gene. The chain's CDR3 is CASSPFGQGNTEAFF. For the CDR3, the DNA is TGCGCCAGCAGCCCATTCGGACAGGGGAACACTGAAGCTTTCTTT.

The chain couples TRBV7-9 to TRBJ1-4; D gene unclear. The CDR3 sequence is 15 residues long. Trimming removed 5 bases from V and 0 bases from J, with 10 bases in between. Germline assignment: CDR1 SEHNR and CDR2 FQNEAQ (reference sequence). The DNA of the CDR3 is TGTGCCAGCAGCCGGACCGCTGCAACTAATGAAAAACTGTTTTTT. It codes for CASSRTAATNEKLFF.

This clonotype has a count of ten or more. V usage is TRBV29-1 and J usage is TRBJ2-3; D unclear. The V and J ends lost 7 bases and 2 bases respectively, with 10 bases between them. Per the germline V gene, CDR1 is SQVTM and CDR2 is ANQGSEA. This CDR3 contains 12 residues. The CDR3 bases are TGCAGCGAGGCGGACCTCACAGATACGCAGTATTTT. Translating it yields CSEADLTDTQYF.

This clonotype was found a few times. The rearrangement links TRBV12-3 or TRBV12-4 to TRBJ2-1, with 7 nucleotides matching TRBD2. V lost 4 bases to trimming and J lost 6 bases; unmatched junction nucleotides: 6. The CDR3 spans 14 residues. The CDR3: CASSSLGLTNEQFF. CDR3 coding DNA: TGTGCCAGCAGTTCTCTGGGACTAACCAATGAGCAGTTCTTC.

This clonotype was observed a few times. The rearrangement links TRBV3-1 to TRBJ2-1, with 9 positions matching TRBD1. The CDR3 runs 16 residues. J was trimmed by 2 bases and V by 7 bases; bases with no gene match: 9. The germline V gene encodes CDR1 LGHDT and CDR2 YNNKEL (reference sequence). CDR3 protein: CASNRGGQGTYNEQFF. CDR3 coding DNA: TGTGCCAGCAACCGAGGGGGACAGGGTACCTACAATGAGCAGTTCTTC.

V usage is TRBV5-1 and J usage is TRBJ2-1, with D possibly matching TRBD2 (6 bases). V was cut by 2 bases and J by 8 bases, with 14 bases left in between. Germline V CDR1 and CDR2: SGHRS, YFSETQ. CDR3 length equals 14 residues. CDR3 protein: CASSFQAREDEQFF. In nucleotides, the CDR3 is TGCGCCAGCAGCTTCCAAGCTAGGGAGGATGAGCAGTTCTTC.